Each of the 6 T cell receptor beta chains below was sequenced from the same sample in a study of long-term antiretroviral therapy in people with HIV. The run of the v3.0 immunoSEQ assay was at survey level. Sequencing used immunoSEQ multiplex PCR; TCRdb keeps in-frame clones, though not all of them. The sample records about 24,000 clones, 81% being singletons. Sequenced material: unsorted PBMCs, taken at the start of antiretroviral therapy, before treatment. Receptor source: a woman aged 18-29 years with HIV.

The chain has TRBV6-1 and TRBJ2-1; 7 bases are a match to TRBD1. The germline V gene encodes CDR1 MNHNS and CDR2 SASEGT. The CDR3 sequence is 13 residues long. The V and J ends lost 4 bases and 8 bases, in that order; junction bases with no gene match: 5. The CDR3 sequence: CASSVRQGDEQFF. In DNA form, the CDR3 reads TGTGCCAGCAGTGTTCGACAGGGTGATGAGCAGTTCTTC.

This clone was observed a handful of times. The chain is built from TRBV19 and TRBJ2-2; no clear D gene. The CDR3 runs to 16 residues. The germline V gene has CDR1 LNHDA and CDR2 SQIVND (reference sequence). The V and J ends lost 3 bases and 2 bases respectively, with 13 bases between them. CDR3 sequence: CASSILWTDNTGELFF. The CDR3 bases are TGTGCCAGTAGTATCCTGTGGACGGATAACACCGGGGAGCTGTTTTTT.

V and J are TRBV9 and TRBJ1-1; D is undetermined. Germline V gene lookup returns CDR1 SGDLS and CDR2 YYNGEE. There are 11 residues in the CDR3. Between the trimmed V and J ends, which lost 4 bases and 7 bases, there was a span of 8 bases. CDR3 DNA sequence: TGTGCCAGCAGCCCCCACCATGAAGCTTTCTTT. As protein: CASSPHHEAFF.

This chain links TRBV27 with TRBJ1-1, with unresolved D. Germline V gene data show CDR1 as MNHEY and CDR2 as SMNVEV (reference sequence). V was cut by 4 bases and J by 2 bases, with 8 bases left in between. This CDR3 is 13 amino acids long. The CDR3 coding sequence is TGTGCCAGCAGTTGGCGGGGAAACACTGAAGCTTTCTTT. It codes for CASSWRGNTEAFF.

The CDR3 region has the DNA TGTGCCAGCAGTTTAGCGCAATCCTACAATGAGCAGTTCTTC. It encodes CASSLAQSYNEQFF. The J gene is TRBJ2-1, the V gene TRBV27; no clear D gene. The CDR3 totals 14 residues. Germline V lookup: CDR1 MNHEY, CDR2 SMNVEV (reference sequence). V was trimmed by 2 bases and J by 1 base, leaving 6 bases between them.

V is TRBV5-1 and J is TRBJ1-4, with TRBD1 matching 7 bases. V lost 4 bases and J lost 6; bases outside the gene matches: 9. There are 15 residues in the CDR3. CDR1 is SGHRS and CDR2 is YFSETQ in the germline V gene. The CDR3 loop reads CASSTLTGKDEKLFF. Here the CDR3 DNA reads TGCGCCAGCAGCACCTTGACAGGGAAGGATGAAAAACTGTTTTTT.